The present T cell receptor (beta chain) was sequenced within a study of blood T cell repertoires in COVID-19. Study processing details: It was from reference gene primer amplification that nucleated cell counts were estimated. Sequenced by immunoSEQ multiplex PCR; TCRdb stores in-frame clones only, minus some. The V and J calls and the clone size are those of that table, but D and trimming were determined from the DNA. The data show 150,000 to 200,000 clones, with roughly nine tenths seen just once and less than 3% held by the top ten. The sample holds one count of this clone. Germline CDR1 KGHSH, CDR2 LQKENI. The CDR3 is made up of 15 amino acids. V lost 3 bases to trimming and J lost 6 bases; unmatched junction nucleotides: 7.

The TCR sequence derives from a woman aged 25 to 39 with active or convalescent COVID-19. This chain connects TRBV18 to TRBJ2-1; 8 bases match TRBD1. Sequences were obtained from peripheral blood. The DNA of the CDR3 is TGTGCCAGCTCACCGCTCCAGGGGGCGACCAATGAGCAGTTCTTC. This gives the protein CASSPLQGATNEQFF.